This T cell receptor (beta chain) was identified during a study of technical replicates of blood from several donors. The CDR3 has 14 residues. V lost 4 bases to trimming and J lost 9 bases; unmatched junction nucleotides: 3. Germline assignment: CDR1 SNHLY and CDR2 FYNNEI. Method: immunoSEQ multiplex PCR; TCRdb's copy keeps in-frame clones and lacks some. This table has some 90,000 clones, approximately 95% appearing once. Input material: T cells isolated from PBMCs. The TCR was taken from a human donor in good health. V usage is TRBV2 and J usage is TRBJ2-1; TRBD2 aligns across 13 bases. CDR3 loop: CASSGTSGSGEQFF. The DNA for the CDR3 is TGTGCCAGCAGTGGGACTAGCGGGAGCGGTGAGCAGTTCTTC.